This is a list of T cell receptor beta chains from one sample in a study of T cell responses to AZD1222 COVID-19 vaccine. Here immunoSEQ multiplex PCR was the method, and the copy in TCRdb shows in-frame clones only, minus some. The sample shows approximately 170,000 clones, around 90% of them seen only once. This specimen was peripheral blood, taken 28 days after the second AZD1222 dose. These receptors came from an adult who received the AZD1222 COVID-19 vaccine. The CDR3 runs from the conserved cysteine through the conserved F or W. The order of the fields is J gene, V gene, CDR3 protein.

J gene: TRBJ2-2
V gene: TRBV18
CDR3 protein: CASSHTSGSTGELFF

J gene: TRBJ2-1
V gene: TRBV3-1/TRBV3-2
CDR3 protein: CASSQISYNEQFF

J gene: TRBJ2-7
V gene: TRBV19
CDR3 protein: CASSLRQATYEQYF

J gene: TRBJ1-4
V gene: TRBV19
CDR3 protein: CAGRTNEKLFF

J gene: TRBJ1-4
V gene: TRBV6-5
CDR3 protein: CASRRTAGGEKLFF

J gene: TRBJ2-2
V gene: TRBV5-1
CDR3 protein: CASSLWGDTGELFF

J gene: TRBJ2-3
V gene: TRBV27
CDR3 protein: CASSLSIATDTQYF

J gene: TRBJ2-5
V gene: TRBV11-2
CDR3 protein: CASSLAGGGETQYF

J gene: TRBJ2-2
V gene: TRBV6-6
CDR3 protein: CASSYGTGELFF

J gene: TRBJ1-6
V gene: TRBV7-2
CDR3 protein: CASSSSLNRGSPLHF

J gene: TRBJ1-1
V gene: TRBV3-1/TRBV3-2
CDR3 protein: CASSQGQQNTEAFF

J gene: TRBJ1-3
V gene: TRBV27
CDR3 protein: CASRRQGSSGNTIYF

J gene: TRBJ2-7
V gene: TRBV6-5
CDR3 protein: CASSYSGIGSLYEQYF

J gene: TRBJ1-2
V gene: TRBV15
CDR3 protein: CATSSQTGIYGYTF

J gene: TRBJ2-7
V gene: TRBV29-1
CDR3 protein: CSVHGTGGYEQYF

J gene: TRBJ1-2
V gene: TRBV4-2
CDR3 protein: CASSPRGNNYGYTF

J gene: TRBJ2-7
V gene: TRBV12-1
CDR3 protein: CASSFERRRTGKTYEQYF

J gene: TRBJ2-7
V gene: TRBV4-1
CDR3 protein: CASSQGGRGPLAYEQYF

J gene: TRBJ2-3
V gene: TRBV7-8
CDR3 protein: CASSLQRFSPGHTQYF

J gene: TRBJ2-1
V gene: TRBV4-1
CDR3 protein: CASSQDGVLDRGDEQFF

J gene: TRBJ1-5
V gene: TRBV12-5
CDR3 protein: CASGLSLNQPQHF

J gene: TRBJ2-7
V gene: TRBV20-1
CDR3 protein: CSASGRGANGEQYF

J gene: TRBJ2-3
V gene: TRBV10-3
CDR3 protein: CAISDRAGGQDTQYF

J gene: TRBJ1-4
V gene: TRBV6-5
CDR3 protein: CATHRTTNEKLFF

J gene: TRBJ2-1
V gene: TRBV19
CDR3 protein: CASSRVGAGPYNEQFF

J gene: TRBJ2-1
V gene: TRBV5-1
CDR3 protein: CASSLLADSYNEQFF

J gene: TRBJ1-3
V gene: TRBV18
CDR3 protein: CASSTGAGGTIYF

J gene: TRBJ2-7
V gene: TRBV27
CDR3 protein: CASSLSGGNYEQYF

J gene: TRBJ2-7
V gene: TRBV20-1
CDR3 protein: CSARRGYEQYF

J gene: TRBJ1-2
V gene: TRBV7-2
CDR3 protein: CASSLAGEDRANYGYTF

J gene: TRBJ2-2
V gene: TRBV13
CDR3 protein: CASSLNTGELFF

J gene: TRBJ1-4
V gene: TRBV4-2
CDR3 protein: CASSQLGQAATNEKLFF

J gene: TRBJ1-2
V gene: TRBV7-2
CDR3 protein: CASSRKTGADYGYTF

J gene: TRBJ2-3
V gene: TRBV20-1
CDR3 protein: CSASRVGSGSVDTQYF

J gene: TRBJ2-7
V gene: TRBV4-1
CDR3 protein: CASSHSRDTYEQYF

J gene: TRBJ2-1
V gene: TRBV10-1
CDR3 protein: CASSALRAGGYNEQFF

J gene: TRBJ2-7
V gene: TRBV27
CDR3 protein: CASSPGATYEQYF

J gene: TRBJ1-1
V gene: TRBV15
CDR3 protein: CATRQAGEAFF

J gene: TRBJ1-1
V gene: TRBV4-2
CDR3 protein: CASSPWGGGLNTEAFF

J gene: TRBJ2-5
V gene: TRBV12-3/TRBV12-4
CDR3 protein: CASSPQRRETQYF

J gene: TRBJ1-2
V gene: TRBV30
CDR3 protein: CAWAPQGADYGYTF

J gene: TRBJ1-5
V gene: TRBV2
CDR3 protein: CASRRDSLGNQPQHF

J gene: TRBJ2-3
V gene: TRBV7-9
CDR3 protein: CASSLDLDTQYF

J gene: TRBJ1-1
V gene: TRBV10-2
CDR3 protein: CASSERGPVTEAFF

J gene: TRBJ2-7
V gene: TRBV5-1
CDR3 protein: CASSLAARDHPYEQYF

J gene: TRBJ1-3
V gene: TRBV25-1
CDR3 protein: CASSEGRSTIYF

J gene: TRBJ1-1
V gene: TRBV18
CDR3 protein: CASSLDRGNTEAFF

J gene: TRBJ1-1
V gene: TRBV27
CDR3 protein: CASSHPETEAFF

J gene: TRBJ2-5
V gene: TRBV19
CDR3 protein: CASSPTRGETQYF

J gene: TRBJ2-5
V gene: TRBV6-5
CDR3 protein: CASSYPQGTQETQYF

J gene: TRBJ1-4
V gene: TRBV12-5
CDR3 protein: CASGLVRGMGQNEKLFF

J gene: TRBJ2-7
V gene: TRBV5-6
CDR3 protein: CASSRETEGGYEQYF

J gene: TRBJ2-7
V gene: TRBV7-2
CDR3 protein: CASSLTGLAGNYEQYF

J gene: TRBJ2-7
V gene: TRBV5-1
CDR3 protein: CASSLGQGVGEQYF

J gene: TRBJ1-5
V gene: TRBV10-3
CDR3 protein: CAISESRRQGGQPQHF

J gene: TRBJ2-3
V gene: TRBV9
CDR3 protein: CASSRRLVIEGDTQYF